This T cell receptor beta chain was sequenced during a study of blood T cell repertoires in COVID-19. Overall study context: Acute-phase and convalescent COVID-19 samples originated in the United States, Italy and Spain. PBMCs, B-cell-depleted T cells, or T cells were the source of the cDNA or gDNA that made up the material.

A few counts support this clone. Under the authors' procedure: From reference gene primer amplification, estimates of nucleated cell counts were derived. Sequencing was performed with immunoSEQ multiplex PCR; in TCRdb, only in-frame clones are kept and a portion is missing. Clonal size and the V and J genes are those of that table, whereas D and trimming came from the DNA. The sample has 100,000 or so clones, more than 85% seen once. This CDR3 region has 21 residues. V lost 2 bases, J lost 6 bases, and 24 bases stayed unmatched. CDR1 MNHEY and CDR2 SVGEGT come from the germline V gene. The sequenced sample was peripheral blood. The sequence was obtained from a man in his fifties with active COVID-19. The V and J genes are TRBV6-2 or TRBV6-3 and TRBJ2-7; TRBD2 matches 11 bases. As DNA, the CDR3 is TGTGCCAGCAGTTACCAATACGAGATGTGGGCGGCTAGCGGGAGGCCCCGCGAGCAGTACTTC. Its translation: CASSYQYEMWAASGRPREQYF.